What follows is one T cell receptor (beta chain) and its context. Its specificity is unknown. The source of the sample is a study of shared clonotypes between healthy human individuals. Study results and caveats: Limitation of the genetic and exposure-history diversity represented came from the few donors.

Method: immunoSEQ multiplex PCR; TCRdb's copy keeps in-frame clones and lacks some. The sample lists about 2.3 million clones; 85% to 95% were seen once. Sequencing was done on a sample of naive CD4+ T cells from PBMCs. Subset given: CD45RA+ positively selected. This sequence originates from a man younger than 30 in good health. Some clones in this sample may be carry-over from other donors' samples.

CDR3 coding DNA: TGTGCCAGCAGAGCGAGAGAAGAAAAGAACACTGAAGCTTTCTTT. It yields the protein CASRAREEKNTEAFF. The chain couples TRBV7-9 to TRBJ1-1, with no clear D. Per germline, CDR1 SEHNR and CDR2 FQNEAQ (reference sequence). The CDR3 covers 15 residues. The V end lost 6 bases, the J end lost 1 base, and 15 bases lay between the germline ends.